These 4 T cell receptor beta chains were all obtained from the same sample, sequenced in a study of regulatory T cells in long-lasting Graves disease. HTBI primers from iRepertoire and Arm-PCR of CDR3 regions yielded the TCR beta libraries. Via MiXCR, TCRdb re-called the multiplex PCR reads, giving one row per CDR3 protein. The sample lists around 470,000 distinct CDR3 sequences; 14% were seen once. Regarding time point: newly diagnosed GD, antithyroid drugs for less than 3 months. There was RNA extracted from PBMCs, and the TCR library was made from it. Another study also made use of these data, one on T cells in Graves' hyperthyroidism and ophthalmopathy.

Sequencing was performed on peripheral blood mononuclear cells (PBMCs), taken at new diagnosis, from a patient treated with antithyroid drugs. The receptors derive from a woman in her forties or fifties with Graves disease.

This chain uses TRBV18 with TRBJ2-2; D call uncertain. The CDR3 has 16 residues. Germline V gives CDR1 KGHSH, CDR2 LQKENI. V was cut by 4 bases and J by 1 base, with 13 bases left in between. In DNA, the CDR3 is TGTGCCAGCTCACGACCACAGAGCAGGAACACCGGGGAGCTGTTTTTT. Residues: CASSRPQSRNTGELFF.

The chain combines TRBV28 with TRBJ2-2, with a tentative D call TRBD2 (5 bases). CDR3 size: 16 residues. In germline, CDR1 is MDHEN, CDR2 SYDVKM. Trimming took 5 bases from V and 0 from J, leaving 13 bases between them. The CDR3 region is CASSHSTGTNTGELFF. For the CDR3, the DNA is TGTGCCAGCAGTCACTCGACGGGAACGAACACCGGGGAGCTGTTTTTT.

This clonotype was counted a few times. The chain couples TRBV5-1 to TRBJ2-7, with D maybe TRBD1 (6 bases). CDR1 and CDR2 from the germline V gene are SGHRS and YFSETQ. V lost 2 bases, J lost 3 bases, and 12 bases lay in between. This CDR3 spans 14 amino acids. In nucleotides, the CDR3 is TGCGCCAGCAGCTTTTTGTCCAGGGGCTACGAGCAGTACTTC. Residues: CASSFLSRGYEQYF.

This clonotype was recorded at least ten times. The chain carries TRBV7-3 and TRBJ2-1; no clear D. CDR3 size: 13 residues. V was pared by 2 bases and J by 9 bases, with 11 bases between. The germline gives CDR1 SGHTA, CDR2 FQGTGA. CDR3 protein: CASSLFDGIEQFF. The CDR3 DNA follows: TGTGCCAGCAGCTTATTCGATGGGATTGAGCAGTTCTTC.